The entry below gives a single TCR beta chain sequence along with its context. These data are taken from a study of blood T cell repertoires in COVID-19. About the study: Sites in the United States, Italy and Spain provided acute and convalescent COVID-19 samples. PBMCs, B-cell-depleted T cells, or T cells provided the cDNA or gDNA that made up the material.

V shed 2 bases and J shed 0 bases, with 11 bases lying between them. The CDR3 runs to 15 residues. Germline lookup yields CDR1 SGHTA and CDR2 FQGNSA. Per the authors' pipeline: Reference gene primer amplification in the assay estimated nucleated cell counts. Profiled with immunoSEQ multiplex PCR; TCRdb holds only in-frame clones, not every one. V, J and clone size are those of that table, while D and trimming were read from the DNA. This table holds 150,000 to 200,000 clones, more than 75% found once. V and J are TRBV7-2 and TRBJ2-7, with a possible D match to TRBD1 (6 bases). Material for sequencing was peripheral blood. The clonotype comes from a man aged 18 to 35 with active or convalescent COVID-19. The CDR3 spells CASSLLSRGSYEQYF. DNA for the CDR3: TGTGCCAGCAGCTTACTGTCCAGGGGCTCCTACGAGCAGTACTTC.